The present T cell receptor (beta chain) was sequenced within a study of blood T cell repertoires in COVID-19. The CDR3 length is 13 residues. V lost 3 bases and J 4 bases, leaving 12 bases between the germline ends. Germline V gene lookup returns CDR1 SQVTM and CDR2 ANQGSEA. In the authors' methods: Amplification of reference gene primers was used by the study to estimate nucleated cell counts. Using immunoSEQ multiplex PCR, the repertoire was profiled, and TCRdb retains in-frame clones only, with some absent. That table furnishes V, J and clone size, whereas the DNA furnished D and trimming. The sample includes 60,000 to 80,000 clones, 80% to 90% of them seen just once. Clinical histories supplied by participants themselves formed the basis of cohort assignment.

This receptor was taken from a woman aged 35 to 49 with acute COVID-19. Sequencing was done on a sample of PBMCs or T cells enriched from blood (not recorded which). The chain recombines TRBV29-1 with TRBJ1-1, with D uncertain. The CDR3 protein is CSVEVGGGTEAFF. CDR3 sequence (DNA): TGCAGCGTTGAGGTTGGCGGCGGCACTGAAGCTTTCTTT.